This T cell receptor (beta chain) was sequenced in a study of glioma-infiltrating T cells after dendritic cell vaccination. Germline CDR1 reads GTSNPN; CDR2 reads SVGIG (reference sequence). The CDR3 covers 14 residues. Germline trimming cut 3 bases from V and 2 bases from J; bases unmatched to any gene: 7. The primer mix had 60 V beta and 13 J beta primers. Sequenced by immunoSEQ multiplex PCR; TCRdb stores in-frame clones only, minus some. The sample has more than 95,000 clones; 75% to 85% are singletons. This clonotype was obtained from a human donor with glioblastoma. The sample was blood, taken before dendritic cell vaccination. This chain joins TRBV30 and TRBJ2-7, with 7 bases identical to TRBD1. CDR3 DNA: TGTGCCTGGAGCGGGACAGACCGCACCTACGAGCAGTACTTC. Translated, it gives CAWSGTDRTYEQYF.